These 18 T cell receptor beta chains originate from one sample sequenced in a study of shared clonotypes between healthy human individuals. Naive CD8 cells, CD45RO-negative and positively selected for CCR7, excluded terminally differentiated effector memory CD45RA+ cells. Produced via immunoSEQ multiplex PCR; TCRdb's table is partial and in-frame only. The sample contains around 2,100,000 clones, less than 95% of which appear only once. The sequenced sample consisted of naive CD8+ T cells sorted from blood. The receptors stem from a man aged 18 to 29 in good health.

V is TRBV11-2 and J is TRBJ2-7, with D possibly being TRBD2 (5 bases). The length of the CDR3 is 13 residues. Germline CDR1 SGHAT, CDR2 FQNNGV. V gave up 1 base and J gave up 7 bases, with 11 bases separating them. Here the CDR3 DNA reads TGTGCCAGCAGCTTAGTCCTAGAGGGTGAGCAGTACTTC. It codes for CASSLVLEGEQYF.

This chain joins TRBV13 and TRBJ2-2, with D unclear. Germline V gene lookup returns CDR1 PRHDT and CDR2 FYEKMQ (reference sequence). V gave up 3 bases and J gave up 4 bases, with 12 bases separating them. CDR3 size: 15 residues. The CDR3, as DNA: TGTGCCAGCAGCTTCGGGCTAGAGGTCACCGGGGAGCTGTTTTTT. Its translation: CASSFGLEVTGELFF.

The J gene is TRBJ2-7, the V gene TRBV5-1; a weak D match, TRBD1 (6 bases). Germline CDR1 SGHRS, CDR2 YFSETQ. The CDR3 contains 13 residues. V was trimmed by 4 bases and J by 1 base, leaving 9 bases between them. This chain's CDR3 is CASSAGQSYEQYF. CDR3 DNA sequence: TGCGCCAGCAGCGCCGGACAGTCCTACGAGCAGTACTTC.

V and J are TRBV19 and TRBJ1-1; D call uncertain. CDR1 and CDR2 (germline): LNHDA, SQIVND (reference sequence). The CDR3 loop spans 13 amino acids. Trimming took off 5 bases at V and 2 bases at J, with 9 bases between the two ends. As DNA, the CDR3 is TGTGCCAGTAGTCCCTTACCCAACACTGAAGCTTTCTTT. This gives the protein CASSPLPNTEAFF.

The gene calls are TRBV10-2 and TRBJ2-7; D remains unclear. The CDR3 contains 14 residues. Germline CDR1 and CDR2: WSHSY and SAAADI. Trimming took 0 bases from V and 3 from J, leaving 9 bases between them. The CDR3 reads CASSESYSVYEQYF. The DNA for the CDR3 is TGCGCCAGCAGTGAGTCGTACAGCGTCTACGAGCAGTACTTC.

V is TRBV18 and J is TRBJ2-7; D tentatively fits TRBD1 or TRBD2 (5 bases each). This CDR3 has 14 amino acids. The V and J ends lost 3 bases and 3 bases respectively, with 12 bases between them. The germline CDR1 and CDR2 sequences are KGHSH and LQKENI. The CDR3: CASSPGRHLYEQYF. In DNA, the CDR3 is TGTGCCAGCTCACCGGGACGGCACCTCTACGAGCAGTACTTC.

Remarks on this clone: A read error may account for a junction end that differs from germline. The genes are TRBV11-1 and TRBJ2-7, with unresolved D. CDR3 length: 11 residues. CDR1 is SGHAT, CDR2 FQDESV, per germline (reference sequence). The CDR3 spells CASSLGTSSGF. DNA of the CDR3: TGTGCCAGCAGCTTAGGGACCTCCTCCGGCTTC.

J is TRBJ2-7 and V is TRBV7-2; D unresolved. The CDR3 runs 16 residues. The V and J ends lost 6 bases and 2 bases respectively, with 20 bases between them. Germline CDR1 is SGHTA and CDR2 is FQGNSA. This CDR3 reads CASSSGKGKGTYEQYF. The CDR3 coding sequence is TGTGCCAGCAGTTCCGGAAAAGGGAAGGGAACCTACGAGCAGTACTTC.

V is TRBV7-8 and J is TRBJ2-5, with 12 bases fitting TRBD2. Germline-derived CDR1 and CDR2 are SGHVS and FQNEAQ. J gave up 3 bases and V 5 bases, and 4 bases lay outside the gene matches. The CDR3 sequence is 15 residues long. This CDR3 is CASSTGLAGKETQYF. The CDR3 nucleotides read TGTGCCAGCAGCACAGGACTAGCGGGAAAAGAGACCCAGTACTTC.

The chain joins TRBV9 to TRBJ2-4; D call uncertain. CDR1 and CDR2 (germline): SGDLS, YYNGEE. The CDR3 consists of 16 residues. The V end was cut by 0 bases, the J end by 9 bases, with 19 bases between. The CDR3 loop reads CASSVDGTYGYGIQYF. CDR3 in DNA: TGTGCCAGCAGCGTAGACGGAACGTACGGTTATGGCATTCAGTACTTC.

V usage is TRBV10-3 and J usage is TRBJ2-5; TRBD1 matches 11 bases. Trimming removed 7 bases from V and 3 bases from J; junction bases left unmatched: 4. The CDR3 has 14 residues. Germline V gene sequence: CDR1 ENHRY, CDR2 SYGVKD. CDR3 region: CAIKPGQGEETQYF. Written as DNA, the CDR3 is TGTGCCATCAAACCGGGACAGGGGGAAGAGACCCAGTACTTC.

The chain couples TRBV5-4 to TRBJ1-1; 10 positions match TRBD1. This CDR3 has 14 residues. Germline V lookup: CDR1 SGHNT, CDR2 YYREEE (reference sequence). Trimming took 4 bases from V and 3 from J; bases not matched to a gene: 3. The CDR3 region has the DNA TGTGCCAGCAGCCCGACAGGGGGCCACACTGAAGCTTTCTTT. Encoded protein: CASSPTGGHTEAFF.

The V gene is TRBV6-1, the J gene TRBJ1-1; 7 bases map to TRBD1. V shed 2 bases, J shed 5 bases, and the junction held 2 bases outside the gene matches. The CDR3 is made up of 13 amino acids. Germline lookup yields CDR1 MNHNS and CDR2 SASEGT. In nucleotides, the CDR3 is TGTGCCAGCAGTGAACAGGGGGGGACTGAAGCTTTCTTT. Protein: CASSEQGGTEAFF.

The chain has TRBV4-1 and TRBJ2-7, with D possibly TRBD2 on 5 matching bases. This CDR3 contains 15 residues. Trimming cost V 7 bases and J 0 bases, with 16 bases left between them. Per the germline V gene, CDR1 is MGHRA and CDR2 is YSYEKL. The CDR3 bases are TGCGCCAGCACCTATACTAGTGACGGCTCCTACGAGCAGTACTTC. The encoded protein is CASTYTSDGSYEQYF.

CDR3 amino acids: CASSSPGNMNTEAFF. CDR3 coding DNA: TGTGCCAGTAGTTCTCCAGGAAACATGAACACTGAAGCTTTCTTT. This sequence joins TRBV19 and TRBJ1-1; no reliable D call. The germline CDR1 and CDR2 sequences are LNHDA and SQIVND (reference sequence). The CDR3 totals 15 residues. Trimming stripped 5 bases from V and 0 bases from J, with 13 bases between.

In its sample, this clone was seen once. The rearrangement joins TRBV5-1 to TRBJ2-7; perhaps TRBD1 as D (5 bases). Trimming left V 3 bases short and J 4 bases short, with 14 bases between. This CDR3 has 14 residues. The V gene's germline CDR1 is SGHRS and CDR2 YFSETQ. CDR3 amino acids: CASSSDTSEYEQYF. The CDR3 DNA sequence: TGCGCCAGCAGCTCGGACACCTCGGAATACGAGCAGTACTTC.

The chain has TRBV11-3 and TRBJ2-3; D call uncertain. Trimming stripped 5 bases from V and 1 base from J, with 4 bases between. The V gene's germline CDR1 is SGHNT and CDR2 YENEEA. The CDR3 runs to 12 residues. This CDR3 is CASSPGTDTQYF. In DNA, the CDR3 is TGTGCCAGCAGCCCCGGCACAGATACGCAGTATTTT.

This clone was seen more than once but under ten times. This specimen includes other DNA sequences encoding the same CDR3. The rearrangement links TRBV4-1 to TRBJ2-7; D uncertain. The CDR3 is 14 amino acids. Germline CDR1 MGHRA, CDR2 YSYEKL. V shed 1 base and J shed 3 bases, with 10 bases lying between them. The CDR3 sequence is CASSQVIRDYEQYF. In DNA form, the CDR3 reads TGCGCCAGCAGCCAAGTAATTCGCGACTACGAGCAGTACTTC.